This entry is about one T cell receptor (beta chain). This record belongs to a study of blood T cell repertoires in COVID-19. Across the whole study: COVID-19 samples collected from the United States, Italy and Spain covered acute and convalescent phases. PBMCs, B-cell-depleted T cells, or T cells were the source of the cDNA or gDNA that made up the material.

Clones were read by immunoSEQ multiplex PCR, and TCRdb kept only the in-frame ones, dropping some. This table has some 350,000 clones, around 82% appearing once. This CDR3 is 13 amino acids long. With 2 bases clipped from V and 6 bases from J, the junction kept 0 bases outside the gene matches. Germline-derived CDR1 and CDR2 are MDHEN and SYDVKM. The chain combines TRBV28 with TRBJ2-2; 7 positions match TRBD1. The receptor was derived from a man aged 30 to 45 with active or convalescent COVID-19. Specimen: peripheral blood. The CDR3 reads CASSLTGAGELFF. The CDR3 DNA is TGTGCCAGCAGTTTAACAGGGGCCGGGGAGCTGTTTTTT. Full variable domain (outside the CDR3, taken from reference TRBV28 and TRBJ2-2): DVKVTQSSRYLVKRTGEKVFLECVQDMDHENMFWYRQDPGLGLRLIYFSYDVKMKEKGDIPEGYSVSREKKERFSLILESASTNQTSMYLCASSLTGAGELFFGEGSRLTVL.